This T cell receptor beta chain was recovered during a study of T cell repertoires in cytomegalovirus infection. Study summary: Evidence of both CMV infection and a matching HLA type came from public TCR beta signatures.

Ten or more counts support this clonotype. Its antigen is undetermined. The germline V gene has CDR1 SGHAT and CDR2 FQNNGV. This CDR3 is built from 13 residues. V lost 5 bases and J lost 6, with 8 bases in between. Points from the study as a whole: Summed public TCR beta family frequency identified CMV carriers bearing the relevant HLA. The ex vivo response was dominated by HLA-C-restricted CMV-specific TCR beta clonotypes.

MiXCR, applied by TCRdb to the reads, yields one record per CDR3 protein. Found here are around 260,000 distinct CDR3 sequences, about 25% of them singletons; the top ten hold approximately 15%. Sequencing was carried out using PBMCs. The clonotype was recovered from a human donor in good health (CMV status not recorded). Some clones in this sample may be carry-over from other donors' samples. The chain joins TRBV11-2 to TRBJ1-6; D unclear. Here the CDR3 reads CASSDRTNSPLHF. The CDR3 nucleotides are TGTGCCAGCAGCGATCGTACTAATTCACCCCTCCACTTT.